These T cell receptor beta chains were read from a single sample in a study of T cell responses to AZD1222 COVID-19 vaccine. The table came from immunoSEQ multiplex PCR; TCRdb's copy has only in-frame clones and leaves some out. The sample holds about 150,000 clones, around 90% seen once. Here the sequenced sample was peripheral blood, taken 28 days after the second AZD1222 dose. The receptors originated from an adult who received the AZD1222 COVID-19 vaccine. The CDR3 runs from the conserved cysteine through the conserved F or W. The D gene is left open where the match is weak. The size field is filled for only some rows; it gives once, few, many or a size class.

clone_size d_call j_call v_call cdr3_aa cdr3_nt
NA NA TRBJ2-2 TRBV19 CASSIRGVLNTGELFF TGTGCCAGTAGTATTAGGGGGGTATTGAACACCGGGGAGCTGTTTTTT
NA NA TRBJ2-3 TRBV5-1 CASSLGGRTGTDTQYF TGCGCCAGCAGCTTGGGAGGCAGAACAGGCACAGATACGCAGTATTTT
NA NA TRBJ1-1 TRBV7-3 CASSLGQMNTEAFF TGTGCCAGCAGCTTAGGACAGATGAACACTGAAGCTTTCTTT
NA NA TRBJ1-2 TRBV7-2 CASSLGQRYGYTF TGTGCCAGCAGCCTTGGACAGCGCTATGGCTACACCTTC
NA NA TRBJ2-5 TRBV9 CASSVGGLGEETQYF TGTGCCAGCAGCGTAGGCGGACTGGGGGAGGAGACCCAGTACTTC
NA NA TRBJ2-2 TRBV6-4 CASSIQGLVNTGELFF TGTGCCAGCAGTATCCAGGGATTGGTGAACACCGGGGAGCTGTTTTTT
NA NA TRBJ2-7 TRBV2 CASSPTSYEQYF TGTGCCAGCAGTCCGACTAGCTACGAGCAGTACTTC
once NA TRBJ1-1 TRBV21-1 CASSKGGGQGMWNTEAFF TGTGCCAGCAGCAAAGGGGGGGGACAGGGGATGTGGAACACTGAAGCTTTCTTT
NA TRBD2 TRBJ2-2 TRBV29-1 CSVASSGGHTGELFF TGCAGCGTCGCCTCTAGCGGGGGACACACCGGGGAGCTGTTTTTT
NA TRBD2 TRBJ2-5 TRBV2 CASSVLAGGGTQYF TGTGCCAGCAGTGTACTAGCTGGGGGGGGGACCCAGTACTTC
NA NA TRBJ2-2 TRBV5-4 CASSLERNTGELFF TGTGCCAGCAGCTTGGAGCGGAACACCGGGGAGCTGTTTTTT
once NA TRBJ2-3 TRBV5-1 CASSSTTSPADTQYF TGCGCCAGCAGCTCGACTACCTCGCCAGCAGATACGCAGTATTTT
NA NA TRBJ2-3 TRBV6-6 CASSPPTDTQYF TGTGCCAGCAGTCCCCCGACAGATACGCAGTATTTT
NA NA TRBJ1-3 TRBV28 CASRLAGNSGNTIYF TGTGCCAGCAGACTGGCCGGAAACTCTGGAAACACCATATATTTT
NA NA TRBJ2-4 TRBV28 CASSSGTVAKNIQYF TGTGCCAGCAGTTCCGGGACGGTAGCCAAAAACATTCAGTACTTC
NA TRBD1 TRBJ2-5 TRBV28 CASSSRQTGQETQYF TGTGCCAGCAGTTCCCGACAGACAGGGCAAGAGACCCAGTACTTC
NA TRBD1 TRBJ1-1 TRBV28 CASSSQGIILLAFF TGTGCCAGCAGTTCACAGGGGATAATTCTTTTGGCTTTCTTT
NA NA TRBJ1-4 TRBV19 CASSPIGGDSGRGLNEKLFF TGTGCCAGTAGTCCGATCGGGGGGGATTCGGGCAGGGGCCTAAATGAAAAACTGTTTTTT
few TRBD2 TRBJ2-5 TRBV9 CASSVYPGLVTETQYF TGTGCCAGCAGCGTATATCCGGGACTAGTTACTGAGACCCAGTACTTC
NA NA TRBJ2-7 TRBV23-1 CASSREGYEQYF TGCGCCAGCAGTCGCGAGGGCTACGAGCAGTACTTC
NA NA TRBJ2-1 TRBV19 CASRRDMSTEQFF TGTGCCAGTAGGCGGGACATGTCCACTGAGCAGTTCTTC
NA TRBD1 TRBJ1-1 TRBV6-4 CASRRTGNTEAFF TGTGCCAGCAGAAGGACAGGGAACACTGAAGCTTTCTTT
NA NA TRBJ2-6 TRBV5-5 CASSFQAGLTGANVLTF TGTGCCAGCAGCTTCCAAGCCGGGTTAACTGGGGCCAACGTCCTGACTTTC
NA NA TRBJ2-7 TRBV2 CATLMGNEQYF TGTGCCACCCTAATGGGGAACGAGCAGTACTTC
NA NA TRBJ2-5 TRBV11-2 CASSANGKKTQYF TGTGCCAGCAGCGCGAATGGGAAAAAGACCCAGTACTTC
many TRBD1 TRBJ2-7 TRBV7-9 CASSPQGDLPHYEQYF TGTGCCAGCAGCCCACAGGGGGACCTCCCCCACTACGAGCAGTACTTC
NA NA TRBJ1-5 TRBV2 CASRASEVSNQPQHF TGTGCCAGCAGAGCATCGGAGGTTAGCAATCAGCCCCAGCATTTT
NA NA TRBJ2-1 TRBV5-4 CASSFGGRKNEQFF TGTGCCAGCAGCTTCGGTGGGAGGAAAAATGAGCAGTTCTTC
NA NA TRBJ2-1 TRBV6-6 CASSPPGGFEQFF TGTGCCAGCAGTCCCCCAGGAGGCTTTGAGCAGTTCTTC
NA TRBD2 TRBJ2-5 TRBV5-1 CASSELAGGPGETQYF TGCGCCAGCAGCGAACTAGCGGGAGGGCCTGGAGAGACCCAGTACTTC
NA TRBD2 TRBJ2-1 TRBV5-6 CASSWASGGARDEQFF TGTGCCAGCAGCTGGGCTAGCGGGGGGGCCCGGGACGAGCAGTTCTTC
NA NA TRBJ2-3 TRBV24-1 CATSDAGVRTDTQYF TGTGCCACCAGCGATGCAGGGGTACGCACAGATACGCAGTATTTT